This T cell receptor beta chain is from a study of regulatory T cells in long-lasting Graves disease. Arm-PCR of CDR3 regions and iRepertoire HTBI primers were used to build TCR beta libraries. Via MiXCR, TCRdb re-called the multiplex PCR reads, giving one row per CDR3 protein. Of 300,000 to 500,000 distinct CDR3 sequences listed, around 20% are singletons. Time point noted: persistent/refractory GD, antithyroid drugs over 5 years with positive TRAb. With RNA extracted from PBMCs as input, the TCR library was made. This clonotype appeared a few times. The CDR3 covers 16 residues. Deletions cut 2 bases from V and 0 bases from J, with 12 bases between. CDR1 MGHDK and CDR2 SYGVNS come from the germline V gene.

The specimen was peripheral blood mononuclear cells (PBMCs), collected when the disease was refractory, from a patient treated with antithyroid drugs. The TCR sequence derives from a female donor with Graves disease. The genes are TRBV25-1 and TRBJ2-3; D gene ambiguous. CDR3 residues: CASSEIGHPSTDTQYF. In DNA form, the CDR3 reads TGTGCCAGCAGTGAAATCGGGCACCCTAGCACAGATACGCAGTATTTT.